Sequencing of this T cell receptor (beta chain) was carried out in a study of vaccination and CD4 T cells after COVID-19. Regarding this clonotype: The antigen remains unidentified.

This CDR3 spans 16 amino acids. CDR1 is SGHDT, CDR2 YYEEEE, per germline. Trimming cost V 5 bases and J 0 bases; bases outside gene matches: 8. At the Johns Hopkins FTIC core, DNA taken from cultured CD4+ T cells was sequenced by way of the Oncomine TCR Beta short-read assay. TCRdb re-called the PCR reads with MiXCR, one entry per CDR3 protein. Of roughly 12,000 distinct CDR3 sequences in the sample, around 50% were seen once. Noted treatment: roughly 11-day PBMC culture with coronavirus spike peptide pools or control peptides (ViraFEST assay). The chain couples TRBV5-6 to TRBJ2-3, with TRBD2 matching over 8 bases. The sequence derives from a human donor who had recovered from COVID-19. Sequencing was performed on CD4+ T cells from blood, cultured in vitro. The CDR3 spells CASRPTSGVSTDTQYF. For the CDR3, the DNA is TGTGCCAGCAGGCCTACTAGCGGAGTTAGCACAGATACGCAGTATTTT.